One sample yielded the 20 T cell receptor beta chains listed below, sequenced in a study of blood T cell repertoires in COVID-19. Assay: immunoSEQ multiplex PCR; the TCRdb copy retains only in-frame clones and omits some. The repertoire holds about 380,000 clones, with around 90% as singletons. Sample: peripheral blood. These receptor sequences come from a man in his forties or fifties with acute or convalescent COVID-19.

The V and J genes are TRBV19 and TRBJ1-2, with D unresolved. V was clipped by 8 bases and J by 6 bases, with 19 bases between them. Germline-derived CDR1 and CDR2 are LNHDA and SQIVND (reference sequence). The CDR3 loop spans 14 amino acids. Here the CDR3 reads CASSRELAPDGYTF. Written as DNA, the CDR3 is TGTGCCAGTTCTCGGGAACTAGCGCCAGATGGCTACACCTTC.

The chain joins TRBV30 to TRBJ1-2; D not certain. Trimming removed 2 bases from V and 3 bases from J, with 7 bases in between. The V gene's germline CDR1 is GTSNPN and CDR2 SVGIG (reference sequence). The CDR3 extends over 12 amino acids. CDR3 protein: CAWSPGDYGYTF. The CDR3 bases are TGTGCCTGGAGTCCCGGAGACTATGGCTACACCTTC. Full variable domain (rest looked up from reference TRBV30 and TRBJ1-2): SQTIHQWPATLVQPVGSPLSLECTVEGTSNPNLYWYRQAAGRGLQLLFYSVGIGQISSEVPQNLSASRPQDRQFILSSKKLLLSDSGFYLCAWSPGDYGYTFGSGTRLTVV.

The chain couples TRBV25-1 to TRBJ1-3; 9 bases match TRBD1. J lost 0 bases, V lost 1 base, and 7 bases had no gene match. Germline V lookup: CDR1 MGHDK, CDR2 SYGVNS. The CDR3 loop spans 18 amino acids. CDR3 nucleotides: TGTGCCAGCAGTGAATTTGGACAGGGGCCCTACTCTGGAAACACCATATATTTT. Encoded protein: CASSEFGQGPYSGNTIYF.

The V gene is TRBV28, the J gene TRBJ2-1; D might be TRBD2 (6 bases). The CDR3 runs 16 residues. Per the germline V gene, CDR1 is MDHEN and CDR2 is SYDVKM. The germline V and J ends were trimmed by 3 bases and 5 bases, with 17 bases remaining between them. The CDR3 loop reads CASSFPTGLNNNEQFF. The CDR3 DNA reads as TGTGCCAGCAGTTTTCCAACGGGACTCAACAACAATGAGCAGTTCTTC.

The V gene is TRBV3-1 (or the pseudogene TRBV3-2), the J gene TRBJ2-2; tentative D call: TRBD2 (5 bases). This CDR3 has 16 amino acids. Trimming pared 4 bases from V and 2 bases from J, leaving 14 bases between. Germline values: CDR1 LGHDT, CDR2 YNNKEL (reference sequence). CDR3 amino acids: CASSRNIRGNTGELFF. The DNA of the CDR3 is TGTGCCAGCAGCCGAAATATCCGGGGTAACACCGGGGAGCTGTTTTTT.

This clone was detected a few times. The J gene is TRBJ1-6, the V gene TRBV11-2; 8 nucleotides match TRBD1. CDR3 size: 18 residues. Trimming took 3 bases from V and 0 from J; bases not matched to a gene: 7. Looked up from germline, CDR1 is SGHAT and CDR2 is FQNNGV. For the CDR3, the DNA is TGTGCCAGCAGCTTCACCGGACAGGGTAGCTCCTATAATTCACCCCTCCACTTT. Protein sequence: CASSFTGQGSSYNSPLHF.

The J gene is TRBJ1-1, the V gene TRBV6-6; no clear D. The length of the CDR3 is 13 residues. Trimming took 6 bases from V and 6 from J, leaving 14 bases between them. Germline CDR1 MNHNY, CDR2 SVGAGI (reference sequence). The CDR3 coding sequence is TGTGCCAGCAGCCCCGATAGATCGGCTGAAGCTTTCTTT. Translating it yields CASSPDRSAEAFF.

The chain couples TRBV5-1 to TRBJ1-4; 7 bases fit TRBD1. From germline, CDR1 is SGHRS and CDR2 YFSETQ. This CDR3 has 14 amino acids. V was clipped by 3 bases and J by 6 bases; unmatched bases: 5. CDR3 in DNA: TGCGCCAGCAGCTCGACAGGGACGCATGAAAAACTGTTTTTT. It specifies CASSSTGTHEKLFF.

This clone was seen only once. The chain carries TRBV10-3 and TRBJ1-6; perhaps TRBD1 as D (6 bases). Germline V CDR1 and CDR2: ENHRY, SYGVKD. CDR3 length: 14 amino acids. Trimming shortened V by 6 bases and J by 8 bases, and 14 bases separated the two germline ends. CDR3 in amino acids: CAISRQGRDSPLHF. In nucleotides, the CDR3 is TGTGCCATCAGCCGGCAGGGGCGGGATTCACCCCTCCACTTT.

This sequence joins TRBV4-2 and TRBJ2-7, with 9 bases aligning to TRBD2. Trimming at V came to 1 base and at J to 7 bases, leaving 11 bases not matched to a gene. The CDR3 covers 16 residues. CDR1 LGHNA and CDR2 YNFKEQ come from the germline V gene. DNA for the CDR3: TGTGCCAGCAGCCAAGTTCTTTTAGCGGGGGCCCCGGAGCAGTACTTC. Translating it yields CASSQVLLAGAPEQYF.

CDR3 amino acids: CASSRKGGDYGYTF. CDR3 nucleotides: TGTGCCAGCAGCCGGAAAGGAGGGGACTATGGCTACACCTTC. The chain couples TRBV6-2 or TRBV6-3 to TRBJ1-2; D perhaps matches TRBD1 (5 bases). Looked up from germline, CDR1 is MNHEY and CDR2 is SVGEGT. CDR3 length equals 14 residues. Trimming removed 6 bases from V and 3 bases from J, with 14 bases in between.

The chain links TRBV5-1 to TRBJ2-2, with 8 nucleotides matching TRBD1. The length of the CDR3 is 17 residues. The germline gives CDR1 SGHRS, CDR2 YFSETQ. Trimming took 0 bases from V and 1 from J; bases not matched to a gene: 5. The CDR3 spells CASSLGAGQGNTGELFF. The DNA for the CDR3 is TGCGCCAGCAGCTTGGGTGCCGGACAGGGGAACACCGGGGAGCTGTTTTTT.

This clone came up a few times. The V call is TRBV6-5, the J call TRBJ1-2; maybe TRBD1 (5 bases). CDR1 and CDR2 (germline): MNHEY, SVGAGI. The CDR3 is made up of 15 amino acids. The V end was cut by 6 bases, the J end by 1 base, with 15 bases between. The CDR3 reads CASRRAGEINYGYTF. DNA of the CDR3: TGTGCCAGCAGACGAGCGGGGGAGATTAACTATGGCTACACCTTC.

This chain uses TRBV25-1 with TRBJ2-5, with TRBD2 identical over 11 bases. Germline V gene data show CDR1 as MGHDK and CDR2 as SYGVNS. The CDR3 has 16 amino acids. V trimming: 7 bases; J trimming: 5 bases; junction bases outside the gene matches: 12. For the CDR3, the DNA is TGTGCCAGCACTCCTAGCGGGGGGTTGAGTGGTGAGACCCAGTACTTC. Protein product: CASTPSGGLSGETQYF.

The genes are TRBV12-1 and TRBJ2-7; the DNA was not compared with TRBD2, the D call given in the table. TRBV12-1 is labeled a pseudogene. The CDR3 totals 15 residues. This chain's CDR3 is CASSFWAGYTYEQYF. The CDR3 nucleotides are TGTGCCAGCAGCTTTTGGGCGGGCTACACCTACGAGCAGTACTTC.

V usage is TRBV7-9 and J usage is TRBJ1-5; TRBD1 might be the D (5 bases). The V and J ends lost 5 bases and 4 bases respectively, with 12 bases between them. The CDR3 spans 14 residues. Germline assignment: CDR1 SEHNR and CDR2 FQNEAQ (reference sequence). CDR3: CASSTGGWNQPQHF. DNA for the CDR3: TGTGCCAGCAGCACCGGGGGATGGAATCAGCCCCAGCATTTT.

The CDR3 DNA reads as TGTGCCAGCAGCGTGACTAGCGGGCGGGATATTTACAATGAGCAGTTCTTC. It translates to CASSVTSGRDIYNEQFF. The chain employs TRBV9 and TRBJ2-1, with 10 bases fitting TRBD2. The CDR3 runs 17 residues. V lost 2 bases and J lost 4; bases outside the gene matches: 9. Per the germline V gene, CDR1 is SGDLS and CDR2 is YYNGEE.

In this sample, this clone turned up a few times. The gene calls are TRBV24-1 and TRBJ2-2, with D perhaps TRBD2 (6 bases). Germline V gene lookup returns CDR1 KGHDR and CDR2 SFDVKD. CDR3 length equals 16 residues. The germline V and J ends were trimmed by 1 base and 1 base, with 9 bases remaining between them. The CDR3 here is CATSDFGTLNTGELFF. The CDR3 DNA is TGTGCCACCAGTGATTTCGGGACTCTGAACACCGGGGAGCTGTTTTTT.

The rearrangement links TRBV9 to TRBJ2-7; D call uncertain. The germline gives CDR1 SGDLS, CDR2 YYNGEE. V gave up 0 bases and J gave up 0 bases, with 10 bases separating them. The CDR3 runs to 15 residues. The CDR3 protein is CASSVGSRSSYEQYF. The CDR3, as DNA: TGTGCCAGCAGCGTAGGGAGCCGGAGCTCCTACGAGCAGTACTTC. The entire variable domain, with the rest obtained from reference TRBV9 and TRBJ2-7, is as follows: DSGVTQTPKHLITATGQRVTLRCSPRSGDLSVYWYQQSLDQGLQFLIQYYNGEERAKGNILERFSAQQFPDLHSELNLSSLELGDSALYFCASSVGSRSSYEQYFGPGTRLTVT.

The chain employs TRBV6-5 and TRBJ1-5, with 10 nucleotides matching TRBD1. Germline V CDR1 and CDR2: MNHEY, SVGAGI. The CDR3 runs to 15 residues. V lost 5 bases and J lost 3; bases outside the gene matches: 4. CDR3 nucleotide sequence: TGTGCCAGCAGTCCGGGACAGGGGTACAATCAGCCCCAGCATTTT. It encodes CASSPGQGYNQPQHF.